The T cell receptor (beta chain) described here comes from a study of blood T cell repertoires in COVID-19. The assay was immunoSEQ multiplex PCR, and TCRdb's table has in-frame clones only and misses some. The sample has fewer than 250,000 clones, around 85% seen once. Looked up from germline, CDR1 is MNHNS and CDR2 is SASEGT. V lost 3 bases, J lost 3 bases, and 9 bases lay in between. The CDR3 runs to 14 residues. The sequenced material came from peripheral blood. The chain recombines TRBV6-1 with TRBJ2-4, with D possibly matching TRBD2 (6 bases). The clonotype comes from a man aged 30 to 39 with acute or convalescent COVID-19. This CDR3 reads CASSDREVKNIQYF. DNA for the CDR3: TGTGCCAGCAGTGACAGGGAGGTCAAAAACATTCAGTACTTC.